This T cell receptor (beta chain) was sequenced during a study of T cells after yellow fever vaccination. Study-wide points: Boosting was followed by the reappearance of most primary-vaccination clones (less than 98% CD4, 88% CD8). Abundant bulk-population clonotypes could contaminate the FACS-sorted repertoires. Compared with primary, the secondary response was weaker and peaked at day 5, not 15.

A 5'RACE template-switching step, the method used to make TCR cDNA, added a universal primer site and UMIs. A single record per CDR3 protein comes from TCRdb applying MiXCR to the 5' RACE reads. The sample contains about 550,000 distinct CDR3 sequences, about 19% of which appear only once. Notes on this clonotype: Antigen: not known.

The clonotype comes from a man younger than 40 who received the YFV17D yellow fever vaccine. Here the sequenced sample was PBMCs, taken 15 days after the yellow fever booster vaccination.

CDR3 sequence: CASRRGTGGYEQYF. CDR3 DNA sequence: TGTGCCAGCAGGCGTGGGACAGGGGGTTACGAGCAGTACTTC. This chain links TRBV2 with TRBJ2-7; the match to TRBD1 covers 11 bases. Germline V CDR1 and CDR2: SNHLY, FYNNEI. The junction had 5 bases not matched to a gene; V was cut back by 6 bases and J by 4 bases. The CDR3 is 14 residues long.